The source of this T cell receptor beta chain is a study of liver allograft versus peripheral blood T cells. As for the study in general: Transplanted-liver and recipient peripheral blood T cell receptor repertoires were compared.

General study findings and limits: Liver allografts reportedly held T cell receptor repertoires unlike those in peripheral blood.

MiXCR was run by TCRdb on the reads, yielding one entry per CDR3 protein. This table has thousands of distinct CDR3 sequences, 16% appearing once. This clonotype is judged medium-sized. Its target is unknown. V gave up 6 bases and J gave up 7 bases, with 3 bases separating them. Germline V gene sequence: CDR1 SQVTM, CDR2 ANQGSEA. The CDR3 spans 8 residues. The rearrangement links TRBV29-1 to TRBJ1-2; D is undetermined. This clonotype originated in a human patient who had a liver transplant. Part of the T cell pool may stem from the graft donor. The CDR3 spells CSVGGYTF. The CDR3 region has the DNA TGCAGCGTAGGTGGCTACACCTTC.